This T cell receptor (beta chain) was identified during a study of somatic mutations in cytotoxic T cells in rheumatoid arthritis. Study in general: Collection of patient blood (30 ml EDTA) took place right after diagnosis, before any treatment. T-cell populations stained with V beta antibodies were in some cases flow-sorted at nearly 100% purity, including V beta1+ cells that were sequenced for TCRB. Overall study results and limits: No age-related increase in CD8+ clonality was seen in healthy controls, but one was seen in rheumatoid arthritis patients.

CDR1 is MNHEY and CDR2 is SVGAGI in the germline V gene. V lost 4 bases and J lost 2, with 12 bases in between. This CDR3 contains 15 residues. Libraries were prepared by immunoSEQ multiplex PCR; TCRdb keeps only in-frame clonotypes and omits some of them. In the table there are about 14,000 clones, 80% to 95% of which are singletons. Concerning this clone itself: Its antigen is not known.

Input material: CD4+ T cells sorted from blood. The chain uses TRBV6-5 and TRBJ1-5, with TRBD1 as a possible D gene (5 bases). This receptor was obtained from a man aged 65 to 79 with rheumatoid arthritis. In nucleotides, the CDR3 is TGTGCCAGCAGTTCACAGGTTTATGGCAATCAGCCCCAGCATTTT. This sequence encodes CASSSQVYGNQPQHF.